What follows is one T cell receptor (beta chain) and its context. Its target is not known. This table comes from immunoSEQ multiplex PCR, and its TCRdb copy is limited to in-frame clones, with some not included. The sample yields around 20,000 clones, around 81% seen once. The sample originates from a study of PD-1 blockade in classical Hodgkin lymphoma. Study background: Intravenous delivery of nivolumab at 3 mg/kg to patients occurred every 2 weeks. Whole-study findings and limits: A significant rise in TCR diversity was seen by C4D1 for CD4+ cells but not for CD8+ cells. Complete responders showed a baseline diversity that resembled the diversity of newly diagnosed patients.

V trimming: 4 bases; J trimming: 4 bases; junction bases outside the gene matches: 5. The germline V gene has CDR1 MNHNS and CDR2 SASEGT. CDR3 size: 15 residues. Time point of the sample: cycle 4 day 1 (C4D1), after more than five weeks of nivolumab. The patients all showed relapse after autologous stem cell transplantation, while their brentuximab vedotin exposure varied. This TCR was sampled from a human donor with classical Hodgkin lymphoma. Material: peripheral blood mononuclear cells (PBMCs), obtained before the fourth cycle of nivolumab. The gene calls are TRBV6-1 and TRBJ2-1; TRBD1 matches at 9 bases. CDR3 sequence: CASSVTDRGYNEQFF. Written as DNA, the CDR3 is TGTGCCAGCAGTGTAACGGACAGGGGATACAATGAGCAGTTCTTC.